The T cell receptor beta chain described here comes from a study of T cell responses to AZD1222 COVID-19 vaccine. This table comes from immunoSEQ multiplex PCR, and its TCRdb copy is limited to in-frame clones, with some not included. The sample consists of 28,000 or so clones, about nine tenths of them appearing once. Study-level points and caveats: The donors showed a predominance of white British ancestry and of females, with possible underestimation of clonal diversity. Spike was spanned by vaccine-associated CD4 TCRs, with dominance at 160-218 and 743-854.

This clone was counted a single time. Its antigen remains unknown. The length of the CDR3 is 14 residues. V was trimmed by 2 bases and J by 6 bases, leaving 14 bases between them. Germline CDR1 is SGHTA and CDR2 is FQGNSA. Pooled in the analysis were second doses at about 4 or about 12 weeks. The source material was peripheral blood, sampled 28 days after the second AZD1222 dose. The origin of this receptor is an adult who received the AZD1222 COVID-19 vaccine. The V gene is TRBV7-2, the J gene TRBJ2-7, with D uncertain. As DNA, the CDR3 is TGTGCCAGCAGCTTATCGAGAAGTACAAGCGAGCAGTACTTC. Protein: CASSLSRSTSEQYF.